The clone carrying this T cell receptor beta chain was seen only a few times. The antigen remains unidentified. Germline CDR1 is DFQATT and CDR2 is SNEGSKA (reference sequence). This CDR3 comprises 14 residues. Trimming cost V 1 base and J 1 base, with 9 bases left between them. The sample comes from a study of T-cell reconstitution after alpha-beta-depleted transplantation in children. Overall study findings and caveats: Expanded graft clones, several hundred of them, were reportedly the source of alpha-beta T cells about two months after transplant.

Library preparation (for TCRbeta) was performed with unique molecular identifiers. From the PCR reads, TCRdb called clonotypes with MiXCR, one entry per CDR3 protein. Of about 980,000 distinct CDR3 sequences in the sample, roughly 29% are singletons; the top ten hold roughly 27%. This specimen consisted of PBMCs, mostly from graft donor cells, obtained 360 days after TCRalphabeta/CD19-depleted stem cell transplant. The V call is TRBV20-1, the J call TRBJ2-3; D is possibly TRBD1 (5 bases). This receptor was obtained from a boy younger than two who had a stem cell transplant for SCID, so the T cells may come from the graft donor. The chain's CDR3 is CSARVQGGTDTQYF. CDR3 in DNA: TGCAGTGCTAGAGTTCAGGGCGGCACAGATACGCAGTATTTT.